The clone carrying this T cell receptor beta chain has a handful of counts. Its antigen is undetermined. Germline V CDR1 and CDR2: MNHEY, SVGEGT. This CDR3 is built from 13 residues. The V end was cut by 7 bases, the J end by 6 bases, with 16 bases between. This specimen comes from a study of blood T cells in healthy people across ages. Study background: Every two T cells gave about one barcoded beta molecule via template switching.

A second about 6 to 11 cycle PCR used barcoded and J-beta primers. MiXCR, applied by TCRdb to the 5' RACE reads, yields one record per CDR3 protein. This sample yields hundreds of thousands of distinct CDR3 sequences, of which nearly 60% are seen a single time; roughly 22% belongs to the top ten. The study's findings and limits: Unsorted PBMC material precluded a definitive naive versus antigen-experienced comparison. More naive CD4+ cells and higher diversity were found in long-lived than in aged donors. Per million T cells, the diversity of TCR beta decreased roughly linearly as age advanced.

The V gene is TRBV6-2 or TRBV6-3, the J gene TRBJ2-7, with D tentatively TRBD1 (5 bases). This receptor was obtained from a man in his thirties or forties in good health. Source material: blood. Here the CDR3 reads CASKEQEQFEQYF. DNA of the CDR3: TGTGCCAGCAAGGAACAGGAGCAGTTCGAGCAGTACTTC.